This TCR beta chain was obtained from a study of spatial heterogeneity in lung cancer. Indicated time point: sample taken at primary tumor resection. The input material, whole RNA from tumor, nontumor lung or frozen PBMC, was sequenced unsorted. Donors were 55 to 75 untreated early-stage non-small cell lung cancer patients. The CDR3 runs 15 residues. CDR1 and CDR2 (germline): ENHRY, SYGVKD. V shed 11 bases and J shed 0 bases, with 18 bases lying between them. TCRdb recomputed calls from the 5' RACE reads with MiXCR, one row per CDR3 protein. The sample holds tens of thousands of distinct CDR3 sequences; about 20% are singletons and the top ten take approximately 5.6%.

V gene TRBV10-3 combines with J gene TRBJ2-3; D is tentatively TRBD1 or TRBD2 (5 bases each). The sequence was collected from a male donor with early-stage non-small cell lung cancer. Sequenced material: PBMCs, taken at surgery. In nucleotides, the CDR3 is TGTGCCTCCGCCCCCGGGGCGACTAGCACAGATACGCAGTATTTT. Translation gives CASAPGATSTDTQYF.